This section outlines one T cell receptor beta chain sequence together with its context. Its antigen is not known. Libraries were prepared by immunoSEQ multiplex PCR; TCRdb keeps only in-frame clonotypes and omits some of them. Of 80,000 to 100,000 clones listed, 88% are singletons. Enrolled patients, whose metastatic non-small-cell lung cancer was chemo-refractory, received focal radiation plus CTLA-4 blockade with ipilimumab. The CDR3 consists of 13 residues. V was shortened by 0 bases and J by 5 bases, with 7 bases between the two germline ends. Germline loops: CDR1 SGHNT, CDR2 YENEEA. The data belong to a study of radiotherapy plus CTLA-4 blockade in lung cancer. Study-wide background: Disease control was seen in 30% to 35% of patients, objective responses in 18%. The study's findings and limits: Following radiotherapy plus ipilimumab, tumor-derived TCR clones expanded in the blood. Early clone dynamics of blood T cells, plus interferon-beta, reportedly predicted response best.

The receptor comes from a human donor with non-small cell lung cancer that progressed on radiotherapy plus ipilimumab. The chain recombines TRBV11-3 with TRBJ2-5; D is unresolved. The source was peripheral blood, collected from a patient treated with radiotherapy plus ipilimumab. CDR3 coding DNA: TGTGCCAGCAGCTTAGATGGTCGCGAGACCCAGTACTTC. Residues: CASSLDGRETQYF.